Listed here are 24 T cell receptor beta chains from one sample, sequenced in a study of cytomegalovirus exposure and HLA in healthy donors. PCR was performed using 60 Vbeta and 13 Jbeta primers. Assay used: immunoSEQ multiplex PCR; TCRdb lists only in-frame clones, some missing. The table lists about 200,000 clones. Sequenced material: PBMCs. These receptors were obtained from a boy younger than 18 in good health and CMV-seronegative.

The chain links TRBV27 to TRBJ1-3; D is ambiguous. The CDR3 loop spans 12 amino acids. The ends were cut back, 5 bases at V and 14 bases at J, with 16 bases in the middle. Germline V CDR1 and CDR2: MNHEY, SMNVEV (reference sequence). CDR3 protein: CASSERGQTLYF. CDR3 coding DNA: TGTGCCAGCAGTGAGAGAGGGCAGACCCTATATTTT.

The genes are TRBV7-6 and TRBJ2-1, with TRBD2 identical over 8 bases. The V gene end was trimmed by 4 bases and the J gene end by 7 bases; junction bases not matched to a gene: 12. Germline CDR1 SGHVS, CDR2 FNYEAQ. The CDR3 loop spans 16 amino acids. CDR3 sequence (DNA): TGTGCCAGCAGCTCCCCCCTTCGGGGGGGCCAAAATGAGCAGTTCTTC. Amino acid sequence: CASSSPLRGGQNEQFF.

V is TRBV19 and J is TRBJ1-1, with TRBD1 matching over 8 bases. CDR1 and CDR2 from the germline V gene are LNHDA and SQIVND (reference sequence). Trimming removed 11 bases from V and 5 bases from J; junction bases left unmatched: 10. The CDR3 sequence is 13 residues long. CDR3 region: CAVWTGTRTEAFF. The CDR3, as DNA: TGTGCCGTTTGGACAGGGACAAGGACTGAAGCTTTCTTT. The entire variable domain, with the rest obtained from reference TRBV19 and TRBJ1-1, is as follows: DGGITQSPKYLFRKEGQNVTLSCEQNLNHDAMYWYRQDPGQGLRLIYYSQIVNDFQKGDIAEGYSVSREKKESFPLTVTSAQKNPTAFYLCAVWTGTRTEAFFGQGTRLTVV.

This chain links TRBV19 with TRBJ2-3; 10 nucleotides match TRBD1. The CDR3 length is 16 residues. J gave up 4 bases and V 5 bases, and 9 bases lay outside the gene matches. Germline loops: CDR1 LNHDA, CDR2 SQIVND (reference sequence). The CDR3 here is CASSSRTGGRADTQYF. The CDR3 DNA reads TGTGCCAGTAGTTCAAGGACAGGGGGAAGGGCAGATACGCAGTATTTT. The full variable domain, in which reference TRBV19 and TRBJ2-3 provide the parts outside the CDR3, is DGGITQSPKYLFRKEGQNVTLSCEQNLNHDAMYWYRQDPGQGLRLIYYSQIVNDFQKGDIAEGYSVSREKKESFPLTVTSAQKNPTAFYLCASSSRTGGRADTQYFGPGTRLTVL.

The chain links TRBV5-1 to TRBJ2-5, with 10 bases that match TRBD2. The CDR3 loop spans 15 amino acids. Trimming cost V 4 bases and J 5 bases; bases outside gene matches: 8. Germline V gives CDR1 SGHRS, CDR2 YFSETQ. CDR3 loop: CASSPPGLARETQYF. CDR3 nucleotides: TGCGCCAGCAGCCCTCCGGGACTAGCGAGGGAGACCCAGTACTTC.

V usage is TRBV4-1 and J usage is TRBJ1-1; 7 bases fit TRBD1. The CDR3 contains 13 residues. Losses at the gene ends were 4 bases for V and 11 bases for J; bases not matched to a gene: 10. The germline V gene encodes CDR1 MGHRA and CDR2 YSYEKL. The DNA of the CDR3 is TGCGCCAGCAGCCTCGGGACAGCCGCGGGGGCTTTCTTT. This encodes CASSLGTAAGAFF.

Written as DNA, the CDR3 is TGTGCCAGCAGCTTAGCTAGGGGGCCCACAGATACGCAGTATTTT. This sequence encodes CASSLARGPTDTQYF. V gene TRBV11-2 combines with J gene TRBJ2-3; 7 nucleotides line up with TRBD1. This CDR3 has 15 residues. The germline gives CDR1 SGHAT, CDR2 FQNNGV. The J segment lost 2 bases and the V segment lost 1 base, leaving 3 bases of the junction unmatched.

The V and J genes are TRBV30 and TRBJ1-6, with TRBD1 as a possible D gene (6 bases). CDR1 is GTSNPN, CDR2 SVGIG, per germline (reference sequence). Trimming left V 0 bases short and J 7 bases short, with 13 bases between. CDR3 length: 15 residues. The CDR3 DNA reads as TGTGCCTGGAGTGTAGGGGGGGCAAAAAATTCACCCCTCCACTTT. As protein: CAWSVGGAKNSPLHF.

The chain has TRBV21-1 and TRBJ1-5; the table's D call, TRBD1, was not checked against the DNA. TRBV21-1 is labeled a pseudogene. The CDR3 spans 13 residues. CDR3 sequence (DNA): TGTGCCAGTATGAAAGGGACAGGAAACAGTCAGCATTTT. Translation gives CASMKGTGNSQHF.

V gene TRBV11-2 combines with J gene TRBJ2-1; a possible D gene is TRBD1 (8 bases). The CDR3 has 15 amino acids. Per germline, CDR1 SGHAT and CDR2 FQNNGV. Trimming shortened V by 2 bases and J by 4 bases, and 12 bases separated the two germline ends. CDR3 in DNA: TGTGCCAGCAGCTTAACAGGGGGGGATTACAATGAGCAGTTCTTC. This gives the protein CASSLTGGDYNEQFF.

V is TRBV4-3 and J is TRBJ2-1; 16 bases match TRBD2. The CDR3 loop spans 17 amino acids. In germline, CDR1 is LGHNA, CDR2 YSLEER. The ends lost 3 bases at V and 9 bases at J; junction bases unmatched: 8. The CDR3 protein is CASSQGLAGGLGGEQFF. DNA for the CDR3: TGCGCCAGCAGCCAGGGACTAGCGGGGGGGTTAGGGGGTGAGCAGTTCTTC.

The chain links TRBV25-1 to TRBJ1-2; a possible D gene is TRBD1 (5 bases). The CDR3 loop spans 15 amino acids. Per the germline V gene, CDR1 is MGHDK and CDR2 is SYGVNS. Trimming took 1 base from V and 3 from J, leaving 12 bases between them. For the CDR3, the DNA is TGTGCCAGCAGTGAATGGGGCGGGATGGACTATGGCTACACCTTC. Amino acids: CASSEWGGMDYGYTF.

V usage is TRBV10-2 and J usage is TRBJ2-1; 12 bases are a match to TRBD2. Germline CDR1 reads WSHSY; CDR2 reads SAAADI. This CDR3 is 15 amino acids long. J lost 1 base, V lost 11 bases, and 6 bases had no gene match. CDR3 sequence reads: CAGRTSGDSYNEQFF. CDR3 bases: TGCGCCGGCCGGACTAGCGGGGATTCCTACAATGAGCAGTTCTTC.

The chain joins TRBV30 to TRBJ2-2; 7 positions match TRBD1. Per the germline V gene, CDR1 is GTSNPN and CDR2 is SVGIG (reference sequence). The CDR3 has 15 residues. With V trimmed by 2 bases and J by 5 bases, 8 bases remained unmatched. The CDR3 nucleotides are TGTGCCTGGAGTAACGCCGGGACAGTAACCGGGGAGCTGTTTTTT. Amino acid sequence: CAWSNAGTVTGELFF.

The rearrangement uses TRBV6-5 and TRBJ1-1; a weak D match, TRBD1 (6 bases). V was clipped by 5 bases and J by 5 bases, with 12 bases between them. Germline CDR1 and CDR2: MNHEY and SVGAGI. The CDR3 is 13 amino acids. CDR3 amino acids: CASSETGSTEAFF. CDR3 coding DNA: TGTGCCAGCAGTGAAACAGGGTCGACTGAAGCTTTCTTT.

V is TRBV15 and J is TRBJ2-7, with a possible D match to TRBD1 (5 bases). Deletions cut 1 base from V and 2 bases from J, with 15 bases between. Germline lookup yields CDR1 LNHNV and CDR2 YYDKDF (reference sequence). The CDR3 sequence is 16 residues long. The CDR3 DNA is TGTGCCACCAGCAGAGTAGGGGAATCTGTCGCCTACGAGCAGTACTTC. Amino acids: CATSRVGESVAYEQYF.

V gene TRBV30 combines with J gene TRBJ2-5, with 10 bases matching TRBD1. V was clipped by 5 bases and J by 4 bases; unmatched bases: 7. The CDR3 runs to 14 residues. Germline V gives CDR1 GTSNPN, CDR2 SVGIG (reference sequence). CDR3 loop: CAWSRTGGGETQYF. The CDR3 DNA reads TGTGCCTGGTCGCGGACAGGGGGAGGAGAGACCCAGTACTTC.

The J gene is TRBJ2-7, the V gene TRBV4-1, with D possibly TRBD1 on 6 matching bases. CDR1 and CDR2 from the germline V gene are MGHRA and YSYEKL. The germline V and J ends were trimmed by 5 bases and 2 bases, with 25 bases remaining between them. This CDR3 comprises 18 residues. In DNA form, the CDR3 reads TGCGCCAGCAGCTACGAATTTACGGGAACAGGGACCCCCTACGAGCAGTACTTC. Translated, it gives CASSYEFTGTGTPYEQYF.

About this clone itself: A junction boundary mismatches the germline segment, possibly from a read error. CDR3 amino acids: CASSYSGQGYGQYF. The CDR3, as DNA: TGTGCCAGCAGTTACTCGGGCCAGGGCTACGGGCAGTACTTC. The V call is TRBV6-5, the J call TRBJ2-7; weak D call: TRBD1 (5 bases). Germline V gene sequence: CDR1 MNHEY, CDR2 SVGAGI. The CDR3 spans 14 residues.

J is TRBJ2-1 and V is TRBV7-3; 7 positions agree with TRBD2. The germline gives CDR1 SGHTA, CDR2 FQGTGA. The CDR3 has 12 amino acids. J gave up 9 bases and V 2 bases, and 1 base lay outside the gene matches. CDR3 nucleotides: TGTGCCAGCAGCTTAGGGGAGGGTGAGCAGTTCTTC. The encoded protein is CASSLGEGEQFF.

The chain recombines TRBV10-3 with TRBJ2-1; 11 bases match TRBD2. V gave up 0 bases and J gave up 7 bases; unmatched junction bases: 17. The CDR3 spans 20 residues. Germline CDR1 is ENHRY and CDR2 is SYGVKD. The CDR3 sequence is CAISESNFRLAGGPLNEQFF. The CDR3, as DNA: TGTGCCATCAGTGAGTCGAATTTCAGATTAGCGGGGGGGCCTCTAAATGAGCAGTTCTTC.

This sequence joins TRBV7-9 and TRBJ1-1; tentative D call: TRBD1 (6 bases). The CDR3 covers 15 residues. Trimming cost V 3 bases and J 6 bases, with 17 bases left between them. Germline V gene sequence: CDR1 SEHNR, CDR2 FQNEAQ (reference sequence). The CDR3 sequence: CASSFLQGELAEAFF. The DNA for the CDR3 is TGTGCCAGCAGCTTCTTACAGGGTGAATTAGCTGAAGCTTTCTTT.

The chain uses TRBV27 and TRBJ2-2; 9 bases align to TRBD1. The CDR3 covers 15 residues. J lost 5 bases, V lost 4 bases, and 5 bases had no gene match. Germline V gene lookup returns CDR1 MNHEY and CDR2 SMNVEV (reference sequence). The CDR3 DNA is TGTGCCAGCAGTTCCGGGACAGGGAGGACCGGGGAGCTGTTTTTT. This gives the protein CASSSGTGRTGELFF.

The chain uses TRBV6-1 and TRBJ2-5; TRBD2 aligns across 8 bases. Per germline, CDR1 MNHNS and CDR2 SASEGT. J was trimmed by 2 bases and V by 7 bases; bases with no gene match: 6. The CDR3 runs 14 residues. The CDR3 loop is CASTGTRGQETQYF. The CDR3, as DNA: TGTGCCAGCACGGGGACTAGGGGACAAGAGACCCAGTACTTC.